Below, 29 T cell receptor beta chains from the same sample are listed, as sequenced in a study of cytomegalovirus exposure and HLA in healthy donors (dated 2017 in TCRdb). Library preparation employed the immunoSEQ multiplex PCR assay. For the multiplex PCR, a mixture combining 60 forward primers for TCR Vbeta segments and 13 reverse primers for TCR Jbeta segments was used. The clones in this table, taken by TCRdb from immuneACCESS, are in-frame only. Not every clone is retained; where verified, under half of the shortfall comes from an unresolved V gene, and the cause of the rest is unknown. In this sample the table shows nearly 300,000 clones, more than 80% of which occur a single time. 3.5% to 4% of the sample comes from the top ten. Sequencing was carried out using PBMCs. The receptors come from a man in his forties or fifties in good health and CMV-seropositive.

CDR3 DNA: TGTGCCAGCAGTACCCCCGGGACACATACCCTGTGGTATGGCTACACCTTC. Translating gives CASSTPGTHTLWYGYTF. V usage is TRBV28 and J usage is TRBJ1-2; D perhaps matches TRBD1 (6 bases). V was trimmed by 5 bases and J by 5 bases, leaving 24 bases between them. CDR3 size: 17 residues. Germline V CDR1 and CDR2: MDHEN, SYDVKM.

The V gene is TRBV4-3, the J gene TRBJ2-3; 7 bases line up with TRBD2. This CDR3 has 14 amino acids. Per germline, CDR1 LGHNA and CDR2 YSLEER. Trimming removed 1 base from V and 4 bases from J; junction bases left unmatched: 2. The CDR3 loop reads CASSQGLAADTQYF. The CDR3 bases are TGCGCCAGCAGCCAAGGACTAGCAGCAGATACGCAGTATTTT.

This chain uses TRBV9 with TRBJ2-3; 7 positions match TRBD2. The CDR3 contains 15 residues. Germline V gene data show CDR1 as SGDLS and CDR2 as YYNGEE. V shed 1 base, J shed 2 bases, and the junction held 4 bases outside the gene matches. The CDR3 coding sequence is TGTGCCAGCAGCGTACTAGGGGACTACACAGATACGCAGTATTTT. This gives the protein CASSVLGDYTDTQYF.

The chain employs TRBV12-1 and TRBJ2-2; the D call TRBD2 from the table was never checked on the DNA. TRBV12-1 is classified as a pseudogene. The CDR3 sequence is 18 residues long. CDR3 nucleotides: TGTGCCAGCAGCTTTGAATCGGCTAGCGGGACGAACACCGGGGAGCTGTTTTTT. As protein: CASSFESASGTNTGELFF.

The table lists this clone with a few counts. The sample holds other DNA sequences that translate to the same CDR3. The V and J genes are TRBV29-1 and TRBJ2-7; 7 nucleotides agree with TRBD2. Unmatched junction bases numbered 3, after V lost 4 bases and J lost 6 bases. The CDR3 covers 11 residues. Germline lookup yields CDR1 SQVTM and CDR2 ANQGSEA. The CDR3, as DNA: TGCAGCGTTGCCCCGGGGGGCGAGCAGTACTTC. Residues: CSVAPGGEQYF.

The chain couples TRBV4-3 to TRBJ2-1; TRBD2 matches 14 bases. Germline CDR1 reads LGHNA; CDR2 reads YSLEER. V gave up 1 base and J gave up 7 bases; unmatched junction bases: 6. The CDR3 spans 17 residues. This CDR3 is CASSQGSTSGRGNEQFF. The CDR3 DNA sequence: TGCGCCAGCAGCCAAGGCTCGACTAGCGGGAGGGGTAATGAGCAGTTCTTC.

This chain connects TRBV5-1 to TRBJ1-4; 7 bases are a match to TRBD1. Germline CDR1 and CDR2: SGHRS and YFSETQ. The CDR3 has 16 amino acids. Trimming removed 1 base from V and 8 bases from J; junction bases left unmatched: 11. CDR3 in amino acids: CASSLSGGQTREKLFF. The CDR3 coding sequence is TGCGCCAGCAGCTTGTCAGGGGGGCAGACTCGAGAAAAACTGTTTTTT.

The chain has TRBV11-2 and TRBJ2-1; D remains ambiguous. The germline V gene has CDR1 SGHAT and CDR2 FQNNGV. V was cut by 5 bases and J by 5 bases, with 13 bases left in between. The CDR3 has 14 amino acids. CDR3 region: CASSIIPTDNEQFF. The CDR3 nucleotides read TGTGCCAGCAGCATTATCCCCACTGACAATGAGCAGTTCTTC.

The chain employs TRBV4-1 and TRBJ1-5; D is unclear. Trimming stripped 0 bases from V and 4 bases from J, with 10 bases between. The CDR3 sequence is 15 residues long. Germline V gene sequence: CDR1 MGHRA, CDR2 YSYEKL. DNA of the CDR3: TGCGCCAGCAGCCAAGATCCGGTATATAATCAGCCCCAGCATTTT. Its protein is CASSQDPVYNQPQHF.

The rearrangement links TRBV5-1 to TRBJ2-3; no clear D. From germline, CDR1 is SGHRS and CDR2 YFSETQ. Trimming removed 4 bases from V and 2 bases from J, with 17 bases in between. This CDR3 is 16 amino acids long. CDR3 region: CASSPDKPPPTDTQYF. CDR3 nucleotides: TGCGCCAGCAGCCCCGACAAGCCCCCCCCCACAGATACGCAGTATTTT. The full variable domain, its missing parts supplied by reference TRBV5-1 and TRBJ2-3, is KAGVTQTPRYLIKTRGQQVTLSCSPISGHRSVSWYQQTPGQGLQFLFEYFSETQRNKGNFPGRFSGRQFSNSRSEMNVSTLELGDSALYLCASSPDKPPPTDTQYFGPGTRLTVL.

V is TRBV27 and J is TRBJ2-2; TRBD2 aligns across 10 bases. The CDR3 sequence is 16 residues long. Unmatched junction bases numbered 6, after V lost 2 bases and J lost 6 bases. Germline CDR1 is MNHEY and CDR2 is SMNVEV (reference sequence). The CDR3 spells CASSLHASGRAGELFF. As DNA, the CDR3 is TGTGCCAGCAGTTTACATGCTAGCGGGAGAGCCGGGGAGCTGTTTTTT.

The V gene is TRBV27, the J gene TRBJ2-5, with TRBD1 identical over 11 bases. Trimming at V came to 5 bases and at J to 2 bases, leaving 4 bases not matched to a gene. The CDR3 runs to 15 residues. The germline V gene encodes CDR1 MNHEY and CDR2 SMNVEV (reference sequence). The CDR3 region has the DNA TGTGCCAGCAGTGAGGACAGGGGGCCTCAAGAGACCCAGTACTTC. It encodes CASSEDRGPQETQYF.

The chain joins TRBV5-1 to TRBJ2-5; 7 bases map to TRBD2. The J call is doubtful: the DNA matches TRBJ2-7 better. From germline, CDR1 is SGHRS and CDR2 YFSETQ. CDR3 size: 14 residues. The CDR3 DNA reads TGCGCCAGCAGCTTGGTCGGGAGGTGGTACGAGCAGTACTTC. It translates to CASSLVGRWYEQYF.

The chain is built from TRBV5-1 and TRBJ1-5; TRBD1 matches at 7 bases. Trimming took 0 bases from V and 3 from J; bases not matched to a gene: 6. The germline V gene has CDR1 SGHRS and CDR2 YFSETQ. The CDR3 is made up of 16 amino acids. In DNA, the CDR3 is TGCGCCAGCAGCTTGGGGGCAGGGGGGAACAATCAGCCCCAGCATTTT. Protein: CASSLGAGGNNQPQHF.

The V gene is TRBV27, the J gene TRBJ1-1, with 7 nucleotides matching TRBD1. CDR3 length: 14 residues. V was pared by 6 bases and J by 6 bases, with 10 bases of the junction left unmatched. Germline V gene data show CDR1 as MNHEY and CDR2 as SMNVEV (reference sequence). The CDR3 DNA reads TGTGCCAGCAGGCCGGACAGGCGGGGCGCTGAAGCTTTCTTT. Translated, it gives CASRPDRRGAEAFF.

This clone was observed once. The genes are TRBV2 and TRBJ2-7; TRBD1 matches 8 bases. J gave up 4 bases and V 3 bases, and 5 bases lay outside the gene matches. In germline, CDR1 is SNHLY, CDR2 FYNNEI. This CDR3 contains 14 residues. The chain's CDR3 is CASSERTGLYEQYF. DNA for the CDR3: TGTGCCAGCAGTGAGCGGACAGGGTTGTACGAGCAGTACTTC.

The CDR3 loop is CTSSRYRRVLYYNEQFF. CDR3 DNA: TGCACCAGCAGCCGCTACCGGAGGGTTCTTTACTACAATGAGCAGTTCTTC. The V and J genes are TRBV1 and TRBJ2-1; whether TRBD2, the table's D call, matches the DNA was not checked. TRBV1 corresponds to a pseudogene. The length of the CDR3 is 17 residues.

This clone was observed once. V usage is TRBV5-1 and J usage is TRBJ2-3; possible D gene TRBD2, 5 bases. CDR1 is SGHRS, CDR2 YFSETQ, per germline. The CDR3 has 14 amino acids. V shed 0 bases and J shed 4 bases, with 9 bases lying between them. The CDR3 coding sequence is TGCGCCAGCAGCTTGGGGTGGGAGTCAGATACGCAGTATTTT. Its protein is CASSLGWESDTQYF.

In its sample, this clone was seen a few times. The gene calls are TRBV5-4 and TRBJ2-6; no firm D call. Germline V CDR1 and CDR2: SGHNT, YYREEE (reference sequence). The CDR3 sequence is 17 residues long. Between the trimmed V and J ends, which lost 0 bases and 2 bases, there was a span of 12 bases. The CDR3 reads CASSLGVASTGANVLTF. CDR3 in DNA: TGTGCCAGCAGCTTGGGCGTCGCGAGTACTGGGGCCAACGTCCTGACTTTC. Drawing the rest from reference TRBV5-4 and TRBJ2-6, the complete variable domain is ETGVTQSPTHLIKTRGQQVTLRCSSQSGHNTVSWYQQALGQGPQFIFQYYREEENGRGNFPPRFSGLQFPNYSSELNVNALELDDSALYLCASSLGVASTGANVLTFGAGSRLTVL.

Note on this clone: The junction does not match germline at one end; this may be a read error. The genes are TRBV7-9 and TRBJ2-1; 15 bases line up with TRBD2. Germline CDR1 SEHNR, CDR2 FQNEAQ (reference sequence). This CDR3 is 17 amino acids long. The CDR3 spells CSSSRTSGRAPYNEQFF. The CDR3 DNA sequence: TGTTCCAGCAGCCGGACTAGCGGGAGGGCGCCCTACAATGAGCAGTTCTTC.

The CDR3 nucleotides are TGTGCCAGCAGCCGTCCGGGACAGGATACCACAGATACGCAGTATTTT. It is translated as CASSRPGQDTTDTQYF. This sequence joins TRBV7-9 and TRBJ2-3; 8 bases align to TRBD1. Germline loops: CDR1 SEHNR, CDR2 FQNEAQ (reference sequence). With V trimmed by 5 bases and J by 2 bases, 9 bases remained unmatched. The CDR3 length is 16 residues.

The DNA of the CDR3 is TGTGCCAGCAGCTCCTTCGGAGGGTCAACTAATGAAAAACTGTTTTTT. Translation gives CASSSFGGSTNEKLFF. V is TRBV5-6 and J is TRBJ1-4; D ambiguous. Trimming pared 3 bases from V and 0 bases from J, leaving 12 bases between. The CDR3 is 16 residues long. CDR1 and CDR2 from the germline V gene are SGHDT and YYEEEE.

The chain has TRBV7-9 and TRBJ2-7; 8 positions agree with TRBD1. This CDR3 region has 15 residues. The junction had 8 bases not matched to a gene; V was cut back by 5 bases and J by 2 bases. Germline V gene lookup returns CDR1 SEHNR and CDR2 FQNEAQ (reference sequence). CDR3 protein: CASSRRQGTTYEQYF. The CDR3 coding sequence is TGTGCCAGCAGCCGTAGACAGGGGACCACCTACGAGCAGTACTTC.

V is TRBV4-3 and J is TRBJ2-1; 10 positions agree with TRBD2. The CDR3 length is 16 residues. Losses at the gene ends were 0 bases for V and 6 bases for J; bases not matched to a gene: 5. CDR1 and CDR2 (germline): LGHNA, YSLEER. DNA of the CDR3: TGCGCCAGCAGCCAAGATCGGGCTAGCGGGAGCAATGAGCAGTTCTTC. This encodes CASSQDRASGSNEQFF.

This rearrangement joins TRBV4-1 to TRBJ2-7; perhaps TRBD2 as D (5 bases). Germline V gene data show CDR1 as MGHRA and CDR2 as YSYEKL. This CDR3 comprises 15 residues. Trimming cost V 5 bases and J 1 base, with 15 bases left between them. CDR3 bases: TGCGCCAGCAGCGGGCGGACTGGTTGGTCCTACGAGCAGTACTTC. Translation: CASSGRTGWSYEQYF.

V and J are TRBV5-1 and TRBJ2-7; tentative D call: TRBD1 (6 bases). Germline V CDR1 and CDR2: SGHRS, YFSETQ. The CDR3 is 12 residues long. With 2 bases removed from V and 3 bases from J, the gap between germline ends came to 6 bases. In DNA form, the CDR3 reads TGCGCCAGCAGCTTAGGGGGCTACGAGCAGTACTTC. Protein sequence: CASSLGGYEQYF.

The rearrangement links TRBV7-2 to TRBJ1-5; D perhaps matches TRBD1 (5 bases). Germline assignment: CDR1 SGHTA and CDR2 FQGNSA. The V end was cut by 5 bases, the J end by 6 bases, with 17 bases between. The CDR3 has 15 amino acids. The CDR3 DNA sequence: TGTGCCAGCAGCACCGGGACTGGAGGCGGTCAGCCCCAGCATTTT. Translating gives CASSTGTGGGQPQHF.

This chain uses TRBV27 with TRBJ2-5, with 12 bases that match TRBD2. This CDR3 has 16 amino acids. Per the germline V gene, CDR1 is MNHEY and CDR2 is SMNVEV (reference sequence). Unmatched junction bases numbered 2, after V lost 1 base and J lost 2 bases. For the CDR3, the DNA is TGTGCCAGCAGTTTATGGACTAGCGGGGATCAAGAGACCCAGTACTTC. Translating gives CASSLWTSGDQETQYF.

The rearrangement joins TRBV2 to TRBJ2-1; no firm D call. The CDR3 loop spans 15 amino acids. Between the trimmed V and J ends, which lost 4 bases and 0 bases, there was a span of 10 bases. Germline loops: CDR1 SNHLY, CDR2 FYNNEI. CDR3 sequence (DNA): TGTGCCAGCAGTGGACCTCAGGTCTCCTACAATGAGCAGTTCTTC. The encoded protein is CASSGPQVSYNEQFF. Full variable domain (missing parts from reference TRBV2 and TRBJ2-1): EPEVTQTPSHQVTQMGQEVILRCVPISNHLYFYWYRQILGQKVEFLVSFYNNEISEKSEIFDDQFSVERPDGSNFTLKIRSTKLEDSAMYFCASSGPQVSYNEQFFGPGTRLTVL.